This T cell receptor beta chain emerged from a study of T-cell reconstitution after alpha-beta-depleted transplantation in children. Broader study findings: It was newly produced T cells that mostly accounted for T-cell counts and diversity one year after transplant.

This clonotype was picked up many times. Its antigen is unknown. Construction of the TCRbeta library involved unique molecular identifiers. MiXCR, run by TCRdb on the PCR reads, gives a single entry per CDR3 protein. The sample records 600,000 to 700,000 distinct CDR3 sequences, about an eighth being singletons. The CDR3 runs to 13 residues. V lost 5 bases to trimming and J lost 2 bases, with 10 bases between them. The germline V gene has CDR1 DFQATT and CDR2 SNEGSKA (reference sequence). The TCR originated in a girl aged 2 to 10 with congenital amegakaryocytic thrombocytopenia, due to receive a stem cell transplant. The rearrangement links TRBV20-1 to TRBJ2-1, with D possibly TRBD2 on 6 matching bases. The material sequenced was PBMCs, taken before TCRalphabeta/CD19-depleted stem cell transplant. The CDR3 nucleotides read TGCAGTGCTGTTAGCGGTACCTACAATGAGCAGTTCTTC. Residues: CSAVSGTYNEQFF.